The following is a TCR beta chain sequence with its context. Its antigen is currently unknown. Mismatch with germline at one junction end may stem from a read error. The CDR3 loop spans 15 amino acids. Per germline, CDR1 SGHNT and CDR2 YYREEE (reference sequence). The data derive from a study of cytomegalovirus exposure and HLA in healthy donors. The PCR used 60 Vbeta and 13 Jbeta primers. The method was immunoSEQ multiplex PCR; TCRdb's version includes in-frame clones alone and lacks a portion of them. The sample includes fewer than 200,000 clones, over 65% of them seen just once. Overall study results and limits: The presence/absence work took it that sequencing depth was about the same across donors.

The receptor was derived from a man aged 60 to 69 in good health and CMV-seronegative. The sequencing sample was made of PBMCs. This chain joins TRBV5-4 and TRBJ1-1; TRBD1 matches at 9 bases. The CDR3 DNA sequence: TGTGCCGGCAGTTCAGACAGGGGGGGGTATACTGAAGCTTTCTTT. Amino acid sequence: CAGSSDRGGYTEAFF.